This T cell receptor (beta chain) derives from a study of CD8+ T cells in alopecia areata. On the study more broadly: Treated patients received oral tofacitinib, 5 to 10 mg twice daily.

Documented treatment: oral pan-JAK inhibitor, 5-10 mg twice daily. From alopecia areata patients, lesional scalp punch biopsies and peripheral blood were collected. Cell sorting on a FACSAria was used to separate CD4+ and CD8+ T cells from the PBMCs. The CDR3 is made up of 13 amino acids. Trimming took off 5 bases at V and 7 bases at J, with 12 bases between the two ends. Germline V gives CDR1 MNHEY, CDR2 SVGAGI. As the sequencing template, cDNA was produced by extracting RNA and reverse transcribing it. Clones were sequenced by immunoSEQ multiplex PCR, and TCRdb holds only the in-frame ones, with some missing. The sample shows about 200,000 clones, around two fifths of them seen only once.

The material was CD4+ T cells sorted from blood, obtained at roughly week 30, from a patient treated with tofacitinib. This sequence was found in a human donor with alopecia areata. The chain employs TRBV6-5 and TRBJ1-5; D is ambiguous. The DNA of the CDR3 is TGTGCCAGCAGTCGAACGTCATCGCAGCCCCAGCATTTT. This translates into CASSRTSSQPQHF.